Detailed here is one TCR beta chain. The data stem from a study of regulatory T cells in long-lasting Graves disease. Between the trimmed V and J ends, which lost 1 base and 4 bases, there was a span of 14 bases. CDR3 size: 16 residues. CDR1 and CDR2 from the germline V gene are LNHNV and YYDKDF (reference sequence). Time point of the sample: newly diagnosed GD, antithyroid drugs for less than 3 months. Researchers made the TCR library from RNA that was extracted from PBMCs. By American Thyroid Association guidelines, Graves' disease was diagnosed in the cohort. A volume of about 9.9 milliliters of peripheral blood was collected in EDTA tubes. Building of the TCR beta libraries involved iRepertoire HTBI primers and Arm-PCR of CDR3 regions. TCRdb re-derived calls from the multiplex PCR reads in MiXCR, one entry per CDR3 protein. The top ten hold around 23% of the sample, which has fewer than 550,000 distinct CDR3 sequences, 15% to 20% seen once.

The same sample was also studied in work on T cells in Graves' hyperthyroidism and ophthalmopathy.

V and J are TRBV15 and TRBJ2-1, with a tentative D call TRBD1 (6 bases). This receptor was obtained from a woman younger than 35 with Graves disease. The sample here was peripheral blood mononuclear cells (PBMCs), taken at new diagnosis, from a patient treated with antithyroid drugs. The DNA of the CDR3 is TGTGCCACCAGCAGAGTTCCAGGGGCGGGTTACAATGAGCAGTTCTTC. Its protein product is CATSRVPGAGYNEQFF.